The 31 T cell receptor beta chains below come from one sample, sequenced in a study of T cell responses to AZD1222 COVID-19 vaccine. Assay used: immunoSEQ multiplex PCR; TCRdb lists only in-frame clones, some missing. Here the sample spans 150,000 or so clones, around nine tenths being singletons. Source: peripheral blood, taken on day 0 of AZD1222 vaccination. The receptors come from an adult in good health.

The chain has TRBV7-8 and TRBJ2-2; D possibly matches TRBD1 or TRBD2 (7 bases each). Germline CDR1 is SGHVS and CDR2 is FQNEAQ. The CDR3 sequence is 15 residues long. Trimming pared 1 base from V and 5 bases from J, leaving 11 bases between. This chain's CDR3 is CASSLGQGGTGELFF. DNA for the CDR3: TGTGCCAGCAGCTTAGGACAGGGAGGGACCGGGGAGCTGTTTTTT.

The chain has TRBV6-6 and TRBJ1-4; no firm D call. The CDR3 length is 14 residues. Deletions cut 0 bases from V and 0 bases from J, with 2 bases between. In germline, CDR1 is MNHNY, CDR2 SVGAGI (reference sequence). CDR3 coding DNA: TGTGCCAGCAGTTACTCAACAACTAATGAAAAACTGTTTTTT. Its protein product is CASSYSTTNEKLFF.

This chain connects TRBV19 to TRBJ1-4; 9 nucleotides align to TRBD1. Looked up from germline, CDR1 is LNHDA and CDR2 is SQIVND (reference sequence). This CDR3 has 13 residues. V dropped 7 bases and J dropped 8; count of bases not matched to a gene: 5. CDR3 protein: CASTGQGDEKLFF. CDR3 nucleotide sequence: TGTGCCAGTACGGGACAGGGCGACGAAAAACTGTTTTTT.

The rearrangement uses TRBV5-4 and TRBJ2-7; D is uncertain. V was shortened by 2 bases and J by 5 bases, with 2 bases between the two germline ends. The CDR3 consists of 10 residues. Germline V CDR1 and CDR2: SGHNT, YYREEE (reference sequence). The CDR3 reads CASSLDEQYF. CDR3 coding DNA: TGTGCCAGCAGCTTAGACGAGCAGTACTTC.

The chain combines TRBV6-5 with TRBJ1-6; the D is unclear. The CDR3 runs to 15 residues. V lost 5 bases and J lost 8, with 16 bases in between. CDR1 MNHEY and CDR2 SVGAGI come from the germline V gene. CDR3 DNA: TGTGCCAGCAGTCCCCTCAGGACCGAATATTCACCCCTCCACTTT. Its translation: CASSPLRTEYSPLHF.

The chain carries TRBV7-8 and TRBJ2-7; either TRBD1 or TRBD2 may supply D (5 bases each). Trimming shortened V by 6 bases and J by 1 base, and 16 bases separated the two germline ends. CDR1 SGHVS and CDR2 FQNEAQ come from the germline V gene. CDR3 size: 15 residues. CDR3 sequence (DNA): TGTGCCAGCAGGCTATTCGGGACGGTTTCCTACGAGCAGTACTTC. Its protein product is CASRLFGTVSYEQYF.

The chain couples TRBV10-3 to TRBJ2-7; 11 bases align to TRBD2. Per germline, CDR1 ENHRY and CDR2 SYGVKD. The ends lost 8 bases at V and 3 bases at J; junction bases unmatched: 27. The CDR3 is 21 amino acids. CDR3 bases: TGTGCCATCGGTTCCTCCGATCCCTGGGGTAGCGGGAGGGGTACAGGCTACGAGCAGTACTTC. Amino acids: CAIGSSDPWGSGRGTGYEQYF.

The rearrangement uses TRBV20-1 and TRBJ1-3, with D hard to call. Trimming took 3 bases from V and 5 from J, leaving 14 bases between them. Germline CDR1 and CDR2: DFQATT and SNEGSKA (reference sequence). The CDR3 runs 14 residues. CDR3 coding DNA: TGCAGTGCTAGTCTTGAGTCTTTCCGAAACACCATATATTTT. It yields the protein CSASLESFRNTIYF.

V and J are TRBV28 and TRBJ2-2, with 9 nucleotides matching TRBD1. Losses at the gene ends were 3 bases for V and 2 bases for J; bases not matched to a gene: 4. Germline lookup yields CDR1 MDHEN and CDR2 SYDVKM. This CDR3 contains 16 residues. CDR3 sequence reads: CASSFRDRANTGELFF. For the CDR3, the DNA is TGTGCCAGCAGTTTCCGGGACAGGGCCAACACCGGGGAGCTGTTTTTT.

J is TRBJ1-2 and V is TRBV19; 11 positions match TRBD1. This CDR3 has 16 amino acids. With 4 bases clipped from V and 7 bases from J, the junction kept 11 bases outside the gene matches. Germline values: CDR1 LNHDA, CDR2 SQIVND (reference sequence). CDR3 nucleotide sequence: TGTGCCAGTAGTAACACAAGGACAGGGGGCGATGCTGGCTACACCTTC. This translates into CASSNTRTGGDAGYTF. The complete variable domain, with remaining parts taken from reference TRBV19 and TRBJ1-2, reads DGGITQSPKYLFRKEGQNVTLSCEQNLNHDAMYWYRQDPGQGLRLIYYSQIVNDFQKGDIAEGYSVSREKKESFPLTVTSAQKNPTAFYLCASSNTRTGGDAGYTFGSGTRLTVV.

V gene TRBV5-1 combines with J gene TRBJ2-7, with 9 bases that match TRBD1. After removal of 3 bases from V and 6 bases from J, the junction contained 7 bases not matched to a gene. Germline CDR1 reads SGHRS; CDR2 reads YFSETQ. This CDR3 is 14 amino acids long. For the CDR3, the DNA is TGCGCCAGCAGCTCCACAGGGGGCTCGTCCGAGCAGTACTTC. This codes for CASSSTGGSSEQYF.

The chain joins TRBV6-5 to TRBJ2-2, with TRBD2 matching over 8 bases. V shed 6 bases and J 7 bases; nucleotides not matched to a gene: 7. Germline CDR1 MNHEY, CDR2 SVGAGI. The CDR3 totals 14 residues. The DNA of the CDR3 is TGTGCCAGCAGCTTCGGACTAGCCCTCGGGGAGCTGTTTTTT. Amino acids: CASSFGLALGELFF.

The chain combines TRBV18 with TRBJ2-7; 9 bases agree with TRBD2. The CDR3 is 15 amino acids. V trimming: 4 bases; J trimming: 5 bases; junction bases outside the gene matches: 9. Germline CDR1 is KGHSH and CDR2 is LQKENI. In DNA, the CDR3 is TGTGCCAGCTCACGGACGGCGGGAGGGCCTAACGAGCAGTACTTC. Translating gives CASSRTAGGPNEQYF.

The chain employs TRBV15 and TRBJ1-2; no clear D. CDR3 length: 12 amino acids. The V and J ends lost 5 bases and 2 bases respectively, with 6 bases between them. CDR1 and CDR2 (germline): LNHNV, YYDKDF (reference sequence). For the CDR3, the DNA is TGTGCCACCAGCGGGAAGAACTATGGCTACACCTTC. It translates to CATSGKNYGYTF.

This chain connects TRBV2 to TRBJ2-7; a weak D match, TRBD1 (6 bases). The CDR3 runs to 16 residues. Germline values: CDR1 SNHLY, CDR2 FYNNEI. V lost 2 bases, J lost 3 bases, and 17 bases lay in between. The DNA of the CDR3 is TGTGCCAGCAGTGAAATAGACAGGCGGCCCTACTACGAGCAGTACTTC. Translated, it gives CASSEIDRRPYYEQYF.

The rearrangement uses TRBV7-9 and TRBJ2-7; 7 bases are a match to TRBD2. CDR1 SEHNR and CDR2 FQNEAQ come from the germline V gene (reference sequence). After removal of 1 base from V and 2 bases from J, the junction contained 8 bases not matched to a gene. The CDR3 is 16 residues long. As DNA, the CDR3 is TGTGCCAGCAGCTTAGTATGGTCTAGCGGAACCTACGAGCAGTACTTC. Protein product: CASSLVWSSGTYEQYF.

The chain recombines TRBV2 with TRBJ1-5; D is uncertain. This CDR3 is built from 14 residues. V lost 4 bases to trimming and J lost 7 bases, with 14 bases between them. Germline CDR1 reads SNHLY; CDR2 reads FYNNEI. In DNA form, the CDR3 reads TGTGCCAGCAGTGTTAGACCCAGTCACCAGCCCCAGCATTTT. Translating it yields CASSVRPSHQPQHF.

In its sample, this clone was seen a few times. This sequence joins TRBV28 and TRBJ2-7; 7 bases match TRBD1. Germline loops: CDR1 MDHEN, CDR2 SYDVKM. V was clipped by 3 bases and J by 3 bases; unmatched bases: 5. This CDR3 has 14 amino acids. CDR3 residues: CASSFVQGNYEQYF. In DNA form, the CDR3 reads TGTGCCAGCAGTTTTGTACAGGGGAACTACGAGCAGTACTTC.

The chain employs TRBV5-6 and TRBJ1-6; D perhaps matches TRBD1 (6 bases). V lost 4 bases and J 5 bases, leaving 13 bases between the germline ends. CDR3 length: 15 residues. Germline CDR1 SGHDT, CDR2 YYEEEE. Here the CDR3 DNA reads TGTGCCAGCAGCCTCGGACAGAGCGATAATTCACCCCTCCACTTT. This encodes CASSLGQSDNSPLHF.

CDR3 nucleotides: TGTGCCAGCAGTCCAGGGGAGACCTATGGCTACACCTTC. It is translated as CASSPGETYGYTF. The rearrangement uses TRBV12-3 or TRBV12-4 and TRBJ1-2; weak D call: TRBD1 (6 bases). V lost 5 bases and J 4 bases, leaving 11 bases between the germline ends. The CDR3 covers 13 residues.

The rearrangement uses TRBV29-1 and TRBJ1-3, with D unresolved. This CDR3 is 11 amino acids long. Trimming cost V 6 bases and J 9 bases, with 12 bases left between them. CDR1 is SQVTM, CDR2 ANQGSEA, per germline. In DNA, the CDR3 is TGCAGCGTGGTCGAGGCCGGCACCATATATTTT. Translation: CSVVEAGTIYF.

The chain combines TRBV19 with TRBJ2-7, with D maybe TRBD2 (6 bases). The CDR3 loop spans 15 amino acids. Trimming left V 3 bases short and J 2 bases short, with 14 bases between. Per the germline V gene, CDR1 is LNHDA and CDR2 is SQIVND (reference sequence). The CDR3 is CASSIGGGSPYEQYF. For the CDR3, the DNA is TGTGCCAGTAGTATCGGTGGGGGGTCCCCCTACGAGCAGTACTTC.

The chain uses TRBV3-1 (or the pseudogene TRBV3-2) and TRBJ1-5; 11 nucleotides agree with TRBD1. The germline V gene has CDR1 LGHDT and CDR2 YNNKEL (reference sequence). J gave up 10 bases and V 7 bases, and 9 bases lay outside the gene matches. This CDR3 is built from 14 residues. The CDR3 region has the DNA TGTGCCAGCACCCTAGGACAGGGGGCTGTTCCCCAGCATTTT. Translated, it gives CASTLGQGAVPQHF.

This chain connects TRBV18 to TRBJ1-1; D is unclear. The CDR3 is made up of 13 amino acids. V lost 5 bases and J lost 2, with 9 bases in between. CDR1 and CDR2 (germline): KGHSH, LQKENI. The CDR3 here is CASSSDTNTEAFF. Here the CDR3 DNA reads TGTGCCAGCTCATCCGACACCAACACTGAAGCTTTCTTT.

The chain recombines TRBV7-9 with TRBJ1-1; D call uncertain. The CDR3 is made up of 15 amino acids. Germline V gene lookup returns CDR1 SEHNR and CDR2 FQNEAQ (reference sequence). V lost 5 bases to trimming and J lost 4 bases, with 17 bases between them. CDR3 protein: CASSPYELRPTEAFF. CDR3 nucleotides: TGTGCCAGCAGCCCGTATGAGTTAAGACCCACTGAAGCTTTCTTT.

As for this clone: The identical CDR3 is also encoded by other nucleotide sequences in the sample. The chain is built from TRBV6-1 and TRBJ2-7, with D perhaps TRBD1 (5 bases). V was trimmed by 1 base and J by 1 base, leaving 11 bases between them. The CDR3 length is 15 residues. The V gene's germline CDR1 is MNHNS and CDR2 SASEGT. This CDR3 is CASSEGPGSSYEQYF. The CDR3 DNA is TGTGCCAGCAGTGAAGGTCCAGGGTCTTCCTACGAGCAGTACTTC.

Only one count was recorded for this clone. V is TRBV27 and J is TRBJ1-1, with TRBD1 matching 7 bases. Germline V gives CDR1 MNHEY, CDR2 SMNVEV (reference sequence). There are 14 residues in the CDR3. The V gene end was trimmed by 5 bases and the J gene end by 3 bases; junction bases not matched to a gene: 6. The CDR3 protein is CASSRRGRDTEAFF. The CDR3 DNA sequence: TGTGCCAGCAGTAGAAGGGGGCGGGACACTGAAGCTTTCTTT.

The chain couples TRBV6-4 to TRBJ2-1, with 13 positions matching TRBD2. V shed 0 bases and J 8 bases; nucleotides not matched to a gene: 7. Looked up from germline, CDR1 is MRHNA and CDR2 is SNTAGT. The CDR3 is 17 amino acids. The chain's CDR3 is CASSDSRTSGSSDEQFF. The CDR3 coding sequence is TGTGCCAGCAGTGACTCTAGGACTAGCGGGAGTAGCGATGAGCAGTTCTTC.

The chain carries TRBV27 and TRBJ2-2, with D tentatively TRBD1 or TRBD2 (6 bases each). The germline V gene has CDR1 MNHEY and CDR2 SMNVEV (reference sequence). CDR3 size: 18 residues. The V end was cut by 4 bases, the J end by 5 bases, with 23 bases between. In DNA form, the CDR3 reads TGTGCCAGCAGTTCTCCTCGGGGGCCGGAGGTTAGGACCGGGGAGCTGTTTTTT. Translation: CASSSPRGPEVRTGELFF.

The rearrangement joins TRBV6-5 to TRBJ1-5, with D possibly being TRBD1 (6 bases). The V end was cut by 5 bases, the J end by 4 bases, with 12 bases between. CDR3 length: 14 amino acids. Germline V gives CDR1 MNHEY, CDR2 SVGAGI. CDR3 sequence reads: CASSRTDGNQPQHF. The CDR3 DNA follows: TGTGCCAGCAGTCGGACAGATGGGAATCAGCCCCAGCATTTT.

The CDR3 is CASSPLGQGRETQYF. Here the CDR3 DNA reads TGTGCCAGCAGTCCCCTCGGACAGGGAAGGGAGACCCAGTACTTC. The V and J genes are TRBV28 and TRBJ2-5, with 8 bases fitting TRBD1. The germline CDR1 and CDR2 sequences are MDHEN and SYDVKM. This CDR3 has 15 amino acids. The V segment lost 5 bases and the J segment 5 bases; nucleotides outside the gene matches: 10. Based on the CDR3 plus reference TRBV28 and TRBJ2-5, the full variable domain is DVKVTQSSRYLVKRTGEKVFLECVQDMDHENMFWYRQDPGLGLRLIYFSYDVKMKEKGDIPEGYSVSREKKERFSLILESASTNQTSMYLCASSPLGQGRETQYFGPGTRLLVL.